The rows below give T cell receptor beta chains drawn from one sample of a study of Tregs in tolerant kidney transplant recipients. Libraries were prepared by immunoSEQ multiplex PCR; TCRdb keeps only in-frame clonotypes and omits some of them. This sample carries 65,000 to 85,000 clones, roughly 90% of them seen once, and the ten largest clones take around 1.5%. The specimen was CD4+ T cells from blood (PBMCs), collected 24 months after the transplant. These receptors originate from a human patient who received a combined kidney and bone marrow transplant. The T cells may partly be graft donor cells. The CDR3 runs from the conserved cysteine through the conserved F or W. Fields, in order: D gene, J gene, clone size, V gene, CDR3 DNA, CDR3 protein. A D gene is named only where the DNA matches it firmly. Expanded clones are given a class, and other clones once, few, many or no size at all.

D: .
J: TRBJ1-6
size: .
V: TRBV2
DNA: TGTGCCAGCGGAGTTGGGTCCTATAATTCCCCCCTCCACTTT
CDR3: CASGVGSYNSPLHF

D: .
J: TRBJ1-4
size: .
V: TRBV27
DNA: TGTGCCAGCAGCTCGTCCCAGGGGATGGGTGAAAAACTGTTTTTT
CDR3: CASSSSQGMGEKLFF

D: .
J: TRBJ2-3
size: .
V: TRBV7-3
DNA: TGTGCCAGCAGCCAACGTGCTGCGGGTAGAGATACGCAGTATTTT
CDR3: CASSQRAAGRDTQYF

D: .
J: TRBJ2-2
size: few
V: TRBV11-3
DNA: TGTGCCAGCAGCTTAGATTTGGGGGCCACCGGGGAGCTGTTTTTT
CDR3: CASSLDLGATGELFF

D: TRBD1
J: TRBJ1-1
size: .
V: TRBV28
DNA: TGTGCCAGCAGTGTAGGGGGCGCGATCTCAGAAGCTTTCTTT
CDR3: CASSVGGAISEAFF

D: .
J: TRBJ1-1
size: .
V: TRBV5-1
DNA: TGCGCCAGCAGCTTGTATGGACAGCTGAACACTGAAGCTTTCTTT
CDR3: CASSLYGQLNTEAFF

D: .
J: TRBJ1-2
size: .
V: TRBV2
DNA: TGTGCCAGCAGGCAGAAAAACAGGGATGGCTACACCTTC
CDR3: CASRQKNRDGYTF

D: .
J: TRBJ2-5
size: .
V: TRBV11-3
DNA: TGTGCCAGCAGCGCGGGGACCCAGTACTTC
CDR3: CASSAGTQYF

D: TRBD2
J: TRBJ2-5
size: .
V: TRBV13
DNA: TGTGCCAGCAGCTCCTATAGCGGGAGAAGAGAGACCCAGTACTTC
CDR3: CASSSYSGRRETQYF

D: .
J: TRBJ1-5
size: .
V: TRBV7-6
DNA: TGTGCCAGCAGCTCAGGGCTTAGCAATCAGCCCCAGCATTTT
CDR3: CASSSGLSNQPQHF

D: .
J: TRBJ2-2
size: once
V: TRBV7-9
DNA: TGTGCCAGCAGCTCCCGGGGAGAGTTCCGACAGGCGAACACCGGGGAGCTGTTTTTT
CDR3: CASSSRGEFRQANTGELFF

D: TRBD1
J: TRBJ2-1
size: .
V: TRBV5-4
DNA: TGTGCCAGCAGCTTGGACAGGGGCTCCTACAATGAGCAGTTCTTC
CDR3: CASSLDRGSYNEQFF

D: TRBD2
J: TRBJ2-1
size: .
V: TRBV12-5
DNA: TGTGCTAGTGGTTTGATCCTAGCGGGATTTATGGGCAATGAGCAGTTCTTC
CDR3: CASGLILAGFMGNEQFF

D: .
J: TRBJ2-1
size: .
V: TRBV4-3
DNA: TGCGCCAGCAGCCAAGGGGCGACCCCCTACAATGAGCAGTTCTTC
CDR3: CASSQGATPYNEQFF

D: .
J: TRBJ2-2
size: once
V: TRBV7-6
DNA: TGTGCCAGCAGCCGGTCCCGAGGGGGAAAGGACACCGGGGAGCTGTTTTTT
CDR3: CASSRSRGGKDTGELFF

D: .
J: TRBJ2-2
size: .
V: TRBV25-1
DNA: TGTGCCAGCTCTAGGGCAGGGAAGGCGTTCGGGCCCGGGGAGCTGTTTTTT
CDR3: CASSRAGKAFGPGELFF

D: TRBD2
J: TRBJ2-3
size: .
V: TRBV5-1
DNA: TGCGCCAGCAGCTTGGAGGTAGCGGGAGCTAGAGATACGCAGTATTTT
CDR3: CASSLEVAGARDTQYF

D: TRBD1
J: TRBJ2-7
size: .
V: TRBV18
DNA: TGTGCCAGCTCACCACCGAACAGGGGGCGCGACGAGCAGTACTTC
CDR3: CASSPPNRGRDEQYF

D: TRBD2
J: TRBJ2-7
size: .
V: TRBV7-2
DNA: TGTGCCAGCAGCCAGGGACTAGCGGGACCCTACGAGCAGTACTTC
CDR3: CASSQGLAGPYEQYF

D: TRBD1
J: TRBJ1-1
size: .
V: TRBV7-9
DNA: TGTGCCAGCAGCTTAGGGGCCGGGACAGGGGGCACTGAAGCTTTCTTT
CDR3: CASSLGAGTGGTEAFF

D: .
J: TRBJ1-3
size: .
V: TRBV9
DNA: TGTGCCAGCAGCGTAGTGGGGGGGGCTGGAAACACCATATATTTT
CDR3: CASSVVGGAGNTIYF

D: TRBD2
J: TRBJ2-1
size: .
V: TRBV11-3
DNA: TGTGCCAGCAGTTCACTTATGGCTAGCGGTTTCTTCTTC
CDR3: CASSSLMASGFFF

D: .
J: TRBJ2-1
size: .
V: TRBV7-9
DNA: TGTGCCAGCAGCTTAGTGACCGACACCCACAATGAGCAGTTCTTC
CDR3: CASSLVTDTHNEQFF

D: .
J: TRBJ1-2
size: .
V: TRBV27
DNA: TGTGCCAGCAGCCGTCGGTTGGGAGACTATGGCTACACCTTC
CDR3: CASSRRLGDYGYTF

D: .
J: TRBJ2-7
size: few
V: TRBV11-2
DNA: TGTGCCAGCAGCCTAGGGGGAGGGCAGTACTTC
CDR3: CASSLGGGQYF

D: .
J: TRBJ1-2
size: .
V: TRBV2
DNA: TGTGCCAGCAGTCGGACACCAAACTATGGCTACACCTTC
CDR3: CASSRTPNYGYTF

D: TRBD1
J: TRBJ1-4
size: few
V: TRBV5-1
DNA: TGCGCCAGCAGCCGGGACAGCTCTAATGAAAAACTGTTTTTT
CDR3: CASSRDSSNEKLFF

D: TRBD2
J: TRBJ2-3
size: .
V: TRBV7-6
DNA: TGTGCCAGCAGCTTACAGGGACTAGCGGGACCGGATACGCAGTATTTT
CDR3: CASSLQGLAGPDTQYF

D: TRBD1
J: TRBJ2-3
size: .
V: TRBV6-5
DNA: TGTGCCAGCAGTCGCGGACAGGGCGGCACAGATACGCAGTATTTT
CDR3: CASSRGQGGTDTQYF

D: TRBD2
J: TRBJ2-1
size: .
V: TRBV5-1
DNA: TGCGCCAGCAGCTTCGGGACTAGCGGGAGTAGTGAGCAGTTCTTC
CDR3: CASSFGTSGSSEQFF

D: .
J: TRBJ1-5
size: once
V: TRBV13
DNA: TGTGCCAGCAGCTTAAGGGGTCAGCCCCAGCATTTT
CDR3: CASSLRGQPQHF

D: TRBD1
J: TRBJ2-4
size: .
V: TRBV15
DNA: TGTGCCACCAGCAGACTAAACAGGGGAAGAGACAAAAACATTCAGTACTTC
CDR3: CATSRLNRGRDKNIQYF

D: .
J: TRBJ2-7
size: .
V: TRBV14
DNA: TGTGCCAGCAGCCAGAACCTCGGGACACTGACCTACGAGCAGTACTTC
CDR3: CASSQNLGTLTYEQYF

D: TRBD2
J: TRBJ2-1
size: .
V: TRBV19
DNA: TGTGCCAGTAGACTAGCGGGAGGCACCTACAATGAGCAGTTCTTC
CDR3: CASRLAGGTYNEQFF

D: .
J: TRBJ2-7
size: .
V: TRBV18
DNA: TGTGCCAGCTCACCGCAACAGTACGAGCAGTACTTC
CDR3: CASSPQQYEQYF

D: .
J: TRBJ2-2
size: .
V: TRBV30
DNA: TGTGCCTGGAGTGTATGGACCCAGGGGATCGGGGAGCTGTTTTTT
CDR3: CAWSVWTQGIGELFF

D: .
J: TRBJ1-1
size: .
V: TRBV11-2
DNA: TGTGCCAGCAGCTCCGACGGGGGGAGGACTGAAGCTTTCTTT
CDR3: CASSSDGGRTEAFF

D: .
J: TRBJ2-5
size: .
V: TRBV11-2
DNA: TGTGCCAGCAGCTTAGTCTTGGGCAGGGCACAAGAGACCCAGTACTTC
CDR3: CASSLVLGRAQETQYF

D: .
J: TRBJ2-3
size: once
V: TRBV27
DNA: TGTGCCAGCAGTTCGTACTCGAGATTTGGCACAGATACGCAGTATTTT
CDR3: CASSSYSRFGTDTQYF

D: .
J: TRBJ2-7
size: .
V: TRBV18
DNA: TGTGCCAGCTCACCTACTCTGCTTACAGGGACGGACTACGAGCAGTACTTC
CDR3: CASSPTLLTGTDYEQYF

D: .
J: TRBJ1-2
size: .
V: TRBV7-6
DNA: TGTGCCAGCAGCTTAGCCCGGGGGAGGGATGGCTACACCTTC
CDR3: CASSLARGRDGYTF

D: TRBD1
J: TRBJ2-1
size: .
V: TRBV19
DNA: TGTGCCAGTAGTCGGACAGGGGGCGTAGGCTCCTACAATGAGCAGTTCTTC
CDR3: CASSRTGGVGSYNEQFF

D: .
J: TRBJ2-7
size: .
V: TRBV19
DNA: TGTGCCAGTAGCTTAGCGGTTCAATACGAGCAGTACTTC
CDR3: CASSLAVQYEQYF